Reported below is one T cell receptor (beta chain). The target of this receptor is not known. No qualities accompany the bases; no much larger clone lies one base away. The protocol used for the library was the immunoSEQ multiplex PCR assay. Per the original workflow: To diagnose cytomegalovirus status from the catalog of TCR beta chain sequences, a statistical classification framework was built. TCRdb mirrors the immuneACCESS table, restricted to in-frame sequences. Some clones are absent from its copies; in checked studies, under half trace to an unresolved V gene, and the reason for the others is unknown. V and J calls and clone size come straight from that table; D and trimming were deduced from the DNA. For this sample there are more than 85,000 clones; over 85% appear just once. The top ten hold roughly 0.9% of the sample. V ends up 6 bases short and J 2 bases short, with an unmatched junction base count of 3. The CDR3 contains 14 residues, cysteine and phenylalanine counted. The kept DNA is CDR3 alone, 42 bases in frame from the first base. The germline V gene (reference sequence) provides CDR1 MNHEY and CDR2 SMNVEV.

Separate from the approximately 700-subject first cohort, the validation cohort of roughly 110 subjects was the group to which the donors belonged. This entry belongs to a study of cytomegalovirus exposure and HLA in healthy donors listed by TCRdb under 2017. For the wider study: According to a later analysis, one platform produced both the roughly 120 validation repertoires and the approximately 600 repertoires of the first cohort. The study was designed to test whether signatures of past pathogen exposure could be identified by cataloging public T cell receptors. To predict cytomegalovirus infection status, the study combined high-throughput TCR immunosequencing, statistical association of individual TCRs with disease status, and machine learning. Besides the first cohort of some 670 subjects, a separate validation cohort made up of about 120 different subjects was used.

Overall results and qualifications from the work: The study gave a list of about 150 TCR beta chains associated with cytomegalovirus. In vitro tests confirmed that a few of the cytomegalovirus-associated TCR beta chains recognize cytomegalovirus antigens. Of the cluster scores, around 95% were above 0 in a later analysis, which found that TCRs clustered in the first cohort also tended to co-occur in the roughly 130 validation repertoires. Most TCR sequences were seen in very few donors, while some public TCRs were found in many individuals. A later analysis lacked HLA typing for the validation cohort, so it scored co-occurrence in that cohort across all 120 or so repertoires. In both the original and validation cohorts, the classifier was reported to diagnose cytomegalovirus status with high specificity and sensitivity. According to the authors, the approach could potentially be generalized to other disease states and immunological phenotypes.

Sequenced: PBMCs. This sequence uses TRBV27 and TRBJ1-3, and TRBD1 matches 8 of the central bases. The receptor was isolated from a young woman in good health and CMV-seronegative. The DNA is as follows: TGTGCCAGCAGCCCGACAGGGGCTGGAAACACCATATATTTT. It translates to CASSPTGAGNTIYF.